The next 21 T cell receptor beta chains were all read from a single sample in a study of cytomegalovirus exposure and HLA in healthy donors. Only in-frame clones appear in the TCRdb table, and some are missing; sequencing was by immunoSEQ multiplex PCR. Counted here are roughly 56,000 clones, approximately 94% occurring once; the ten biggest clones make up 1.1%. The source material was PBMCs. The receptors here all came from a man younger than 35 in good health and CMV-seronegative.

V gene TRBV19 combines with J gene TRBJ2-1; D remains unclear. V was trimmed by 6 bases and J by 8 bases, leaving 11 bases between them. The CDR3 runs 12 residues. In germline, CDR1 is LNHDA, CDR2 SQIVND (reference sequence). The CDR3 DNA reads TGTGCCAGTAGCCCGACTTTCTATGAGCAGTTCTTC. The encoded protein is CASSPTFYEQFF.

The rearrangement joins TRBV9 to TRBJ2-5, with a tentative D call TRBD2 (5 bases). Germline V gene lookup returns CDR1 SGDLS and CDR2 YYNGEE. V lost 4 bases and J lost 5, with 18 bases in between. The CDR3 contains 15 residues. CDR3 region: CASSPMGETSETQYF. The CDR3 DNA reads TGTGCCAGCAGCCCCATGGGAGAGACCTCGGAGACCCAGTACTTC.

The gene calls are TRBV5-1 and TRBJ2-2; unclear D gene. With 0 bases removed from V and 3 bases from J, the gap between germline ends came to 3 bases. This CDR3 has 13 residues. The germline V gene encodes CDR1 SGHRS and CDR2 YFSETQ. The CDR3 is CASSLADTGELFF. Written as DNA, the CDR3 is TGCGCCAGCAGCTTGGCGGACACCGGGGAGCTGTTTTTT. Looking up the rest from reference TRBV5-1 and TRBJ2-2 gives the full variable domain: KAGVTQTPRYLIKTRGQQVTLSCSPISGHRSVSWYQQTPGQGLQFLFEYFSETQRNKGNFPGRFSGRQFSNSRSEMNVSTLELGDSALYLCASSLADTGELFFGEGSRLTVL.

This sequence joins TRBV5-1 and TRBJ2-2; D may be TRBD1 (6 bases). Trimming removed 4 bases at V and 0 bases at J, with 13 bases between. The germline gives CDR1 SGHRS, CDR2 YFSETQ. The CDR3 covers 16 residues. The CDR3 sequence: CASSKSGTPNTGELFF. In DNA, the CDR3 is TGCGCCAGCAGCAAATCCGGGACACCGAACACCGGGGAGCTGTTTTTT.

This chain uses TRBV5-4 with TRBJ2-1; 8 bases line up with TRBD2. The CDR3 is 15 residues long. Germline CDR1 is SGHNT and CDR2 is YYREEE (reference sequence). The V gene end was trimmed by 1 base and the J gene end by 7 bases; junction bases not matched to a gene: 7. The CDR3: CASSLSRERENEQFF. In nucleotides, the CDR3 is TGTGCCAGCAGCTTGTCTCGGGAGCGGGAGAATGAGCAGTTCTTC.

This clone was detected only once. The chain couples TRBV6-5 to TRBJ2-1; 7 bases agree with TRBD1. The CDR3 spans 14 residues. J lost 7 bases, V lost 2 bases, and 5 bases had no gene match. Germline V gene lookup returns CDR1 MNHEY and CDR2 SVGAGI. The CDR3 here is CASSYPGTVNEQFF. The CDR3 bases are TGTGCCAGCAGTTACCCGGGGACAGTGAATGAGCAGTTCTTC.

The chain recombines TRBV7-2 with TRBJ2-1; TRBD2 agrees at 7 bases. Trimming removed 9 bases from V and 6 bases from J; junction bases left unmatched: 11. The CDR3 contains 14 residues. Per the germline V gene, CDR1 is SGHTA and CDR2 is FQGNSA. CDR3 sequence reads: CASTQGGSFNEQFF. The CDR3 DNA sequence: TGTGCCAGTACGCAGGGCGGGAGCTTCAATGAGCAGTTCTTC.

V gene TRBV11-2 combines with J gene TRBJ2-5, with D maybe TRBD1 (5 bases). Trimming shortened V by 5 bases and J by 3 bases, and 13 bases separated the two germline ends. CDR1 and CDR2 (germline): SGHAT, FQNNGV. CDR3 length equals 14 residues. CDR3 DNA sequence: TGTGCCAGCAGCCTATTAAACAGGAAAGAGACCCAGTACTTC. It translates to CASSLLNRKETQYF.

CDR3 residues: CASSSAGETDTQYF. The CDR3 DNA reads as TGTGCCAGTAGCTCAGCGGGAGAGACAGATACGCAGTATTTT. V and J are TRBV19 and TRBJ2-3; TRBD2 matches 8 bases. The V gene's germline CDR1 is LNHDA and CDR2 SQIVND (reference sequence). J gave up 3 bases and V 6 bases, and 5 bases lay outside the gene matches. The CDR3 is 14 residues long.

This clone was counted a single time. The V gene is TRBV6-1, the J gene TRBJ1-4, with 7 bases lining up with TRBD1. V lost 5 bases to trimming and J lost 7 bases; unmatched junction nucleotides: 4. CDR1 and CDR2 (germline): MNHNS, SASEGT. This CDR3 is built from 13 residues. CDR3 nucleotides: TGTGCCAGCAGTAAAGGGACAGTTGAAAAACTGTTTTTT. Amino acid sequence: CASSKGTVEKLFF.

The chain couples TRBV19 to TRBJ2-5, with D unresolved. Germline V lookup: CDR1 LNHDA, CDR2 SQIVND (reference sequence). V dropped 9 bases and J dropped 4 bases, with 18 bases sitting between them. This CDR3 has 14 residues. CDR3 residues: CARPDGKAGETQYF. The CDR3 bases are TGTGCCAGACCCGATGGAAAAGCAGGAGAGACCCAGTACTTC.

This clone was seen a single time. V and J are TRBV4-3 and TRBJ2-5; 7 nucleotides line up with TRBD1. The V segment lost 4 bases and the J segment 5 bases; nucleotides outside the gene matches: 7. Germline CDR1 LGHNA, CDR2 YSLEER. The CDR3 is 14 residues long. The CDR3 loop reads CASSPQTGWETQYF. CDR3 nucleotide sequence: TGCGCCAGCAGCCCCCAGACAGGGTGGGAGACCCAGTACTTC.

The chain recombines TRBV15 with TRBJ2-5; 14 bases match TRBD2. Germline values: CDR1 LNHNV, CDR2 YYDKDF (reference sequence). The V segment lost 11 bases and the J segment 5 bases; nucleotides outside the gene matches: 10. This CDR3 spans 15 amino acids. CDR3 in amino acids: CAVGTSGSYLETQYF. In DNA, the CDR3 is TGTGCCGTCGGGACTAGCGGGAGTTATCTGGAGACCCAGTACTTC.

The V call is TRBV2, the J call TRBJ2-3; D gene ambiguous. With 7 bases removed from V and 2 bases from J, the gap between germline ends came to 16 bases. The CDR3 has 15 residues. The germline CDR1 and CDR2 sequences are SNHLY and FYNNEI. The CDR3 protein is CASTPSLKSTDTQYF. The CDR3 DNA sequence: TGTGCCAGCACCCCGAGCCTCAAATCCACAGATACGCAGTATTTT.

The CDR3 nucleotides are TGTGCCAGCAACAATCTACCGGGACAGGAACTCTCCTACGAGCAGTACTTC. It encodes CASNNLPGQELSYEQYF. The V gene is TRBV28, the J gene TRBJ2-7; 8 nucleotides agree with TRBD1. Germline V gene data show CDR1 as MDHEN and CDR2 as SYDVKM. CDR3 length equals 17 residues. The V and J ends lost 7 bases and 0 bases, in that order; junction bases with no gene match: 14.

The rearrangement joins TRBV5-1 to TRBJ2-1, with 7 bases fitting TRBD2. The CDR3 contains 17 residues. J gave up 1 base and V 1 base, and 8 bases lay outside the gene matches. Germline CDR1 is SGHRS and CDR2 is YFSETQ. The CDR3, as DNA: TGCGCCAGCAGCTTGTCATTCGCGGGAGAGTCCTACAATGAGCAGTTCTTC. This gives the protein CASSLSFAGESYNEQFF. The whole variable domain, filled in from reference TRBV5-1 and TRBJ2-1, reads KAGVTQTPRYLIKTRGQQVTLSCSPISGHRSVSWYQQTPGQGLQFLFEYFSETQRNKGNFPGRFSGRQFSNSRSEMNVSTLELGDSALYLCASSLSFAGESYNEQFFGPGTRLTVL.

The chain combines TRBV6-1 with TRBJ2-2; 8 bases align to TRBD1. The CDR3 is 15 amino acids. V shed 10 bases and J 3 bases; nucleotides not matched to a gene: 10. CDR1 is MNHNS, CDR2 SASEGT, per germline. CDR3 amino acids: CATRTGFTDTGELFF. CDR3 sequence (DNA): TGTGCCACCCGGACAGGGTTTACGGACACCGGGGAGCTGTTTTTT.

The genes are TRBV27 and TRBJ1-2; 9 bases fit TRBD1. The CDR3 consists of 19 residues. Germline CDR1 MNHEY, CDR2 SMNVEV (reference sequence). Unmatched junction bases numbered 13, after V lost 2 bases and J lost 0 bases. The CDR3 DNA reads as TGTGCCAGCAGTTTAAGTGGGGACAGGGCATCGTTTGCTAACTATGGCTACACCTTC. It specifies CASSLSGDRASFANYGYTF.

The genes are TRBV4-2 and TRBJ1-4; the match to TRBD1 covers 8 bases. Germline V gives CDR1 LGHNA, CDR2 YNFKEQ. The CDR3 has 15 residues. Unmatched junction bases numbered 7, after V lost 4 bases and J lost 6 bases. This CDR3 is CASSPNRGTDEKLFF. DNA of the CDR3: TGTGCCAGCAGCCCCAACAGGGGGACCGATGAAAAACTGTTTTTT.

This clone was counted between two and nine times. The chain couples TRBV4-2 to TRBJ2-1; 7 bases fit TRBD2. J gave up 7 bases and V 1 base, and 7 bases lay outside the gene matches. CDR1 LGHNA and CDR2 YNFKEQ come from the germline V gene. The CDR3 contains 15 residues. The CDR3 DNA follows: TGTGCCAGCAGCCAAGCGCGGGAGACAAGGAATGAGCAGTTCTTC. Amino acid sequence: CASSQARETRNEQFF.

J is TRBJ1-5 and V is TRBV30; TRBD1 might be the D (5 bases). V lost 1 base, J lost 5 bases, and 21 bases lay in between. The CDR3 contains 17 residues. The germline gives CDR1 GTSNPN, CDR2 SVGIG (reference sequence). The CDR3 loop reads CAWSARFQGLFHQPQHF. For the CDR3, the DNA is TGTGCCTGGAGTGCCCGTTTCCAGGGACTATTCCATCAGCCCCAGCATTTT.